These 17 T cell receptor beta chains came from one sample sequenced in a study of radiation and T cells in renal cell carcinoma. The assay was immunoSEQ multiplex PCR, and TCRdb's table has in-frame clones only and misses some. This sample carries tens of thousands of clones, 82% of them seen once, and the ten largest clones take around 6.7%. Documented time point: baseline pretreatment blood. Treatment described: 15 Gy SBRT to primary tumor, nephrectomy 4 weeks later. The material sequenced was blood, taken from a patient whose treatment included radiotherapy and nephrectomy. All receptors come from a man aged 60-69 years with renal cell carcinoma.

The chain carries TRBV4-1 and TRBJ1-5; D not resolved. The V gene lost 8 bases and the J gene lost 2 bases, with 10 bases spanning the gap. This CDR3 has 13 residues. The germline V gene has CDR1 MGHRA and CDR2 YSYEKL. CDR3 DNA: TGCGCCAGCGCTATTAGGGGCAATCAGCCCCAGCATTTT. This translates into CASAIRGNQPQHF.

This rearrangement joins TRBV29-1 to TRBJ2-7; 7 nucleotides line up with TRBD2. CDR3 size: 13 residues. The germline V gene has CDR1 SQVTM and CDR2 ANQGSEA. The junction had 2 bases not matched to a gene; V was cut back by 3 bases and J by 0 bases. As DNA, the CDR3 is TGCAGCGTTGACGGGGGGAGCTCCTACGAGCAGTACTTC. Translation gives CSVDGGSSYEQYF.

This chain links TRBV5-1 with TRBJ2-7; D is ambiguous. Trimming cost V 1 base and J 0 bases, with 11 bases left between them. CDR1 is SGHRS, CDR2 YFSETQ, per germline. The CDR3 runs 15 residues. This CDR3 reads CASSLYGINSYEQYF. The CDR3 bases are TGCGCCAGCAGCTTGTACGGAATTAACTCCTACGAGCAGTACTTC.

V gene TRBV4-1 combines with J gene TRBJ1-5; no clear D. Germline CDR1 is MGHRA and CDR2 is YSYEKL. With 0 bases removed from V and 4 bases from J, the gap between germline ends came to 16 bases. The CDR3 is 17 residues long. The CDR3 spells CASSQDASVLVNQPQHF. The CDR3 DNA reads as TGCGCCAGCAGCCAAGATGCCAGCGTACTGGTTAATCAGCCCCAGCATTTT.

J is TRBJ1-3 and V is TRBV4-1, with 11 bases aligning to TRBD1. Germline lookup yields CDR1 MGHRA and CDR2 YSYEKL. The CDR3 spans 13 residues. V lost 7 bases and J lost 7; bases outside the gene matches: 3. Here the CDR3 reads CASMRTGGNTIYF. In nucleotides, the CDR3 is TGCGCCAGCATGAGGACAGGGGGCAACACCATATATTTT.

The chain joins TRBV11-2 to TRBJ1-5; possibly TRBD1 for D (5 bases). The CDR3 extends over 17 amino acids. The V end lost 5 bases, the J end lost 2 bases, and 19 bases lay between the germline ends. CDR1 is SGHAT, CDR2 FQNNGV, per germline. The CDR3 sequence is CASSRNDMGRGNQPQHF. The CDR3 DNA follows: TGTGCCAGCAGCCGGAATGATATGGGACGGGGCAATCAGCCCCAGCATTTT. The complete variable domain, with remaining parts taken from reference TRBV11-2 and TRBJ1-5, reads EAGVAQSPRYKIIEKRQSVAFWCNPISGHATLYWYQQILGQGPKLLIQFQNNGVVDDSQLPKDRFSAERLKGVDSTLKIQPAKLEDSAVYLCASSRNDMGRGNQPQHFGDGTRLSIL.

This clone has just a few counts. This chain joins TRBV19 and TRBJ1-5; TRBD1 matches at 8 bases. The V and J ends lost 4 bases and 1 base, in that order; junction bases with no gene match: 9. CDR1 LNHDA and CDR2 SQIVND come from the germline V gene (reference sequence). This CDR3 spans 17 amino acids. CDR3 sequence: CASSTGRGRLSNQPQHF. Written as DNA, the CDR3 is TGTGCCAGTAGTACAGGCAGGGGGCGTCTAAGCAATCAGCCCCAGCATTTT.

CDR3: CASSLLFETSSYNEQFF. The CDR3 bases are TGTGCCAGCAGTTTGCTTTTCGAGACTAGCTCCTACAATGAGCAGTTCTTC. The chain uses TRBV27 and TRBJ2-1; possible D gene TRBD2, 6 bases. Germline lookup yields CDR1 MNHEY and CDR2 SMNVEV (reference sequence). V was pared by 3 bases and J by 0 bases, with 15 bases between. The CDR3 has 17 residues.

This clone was counted at least ten times. The chain recombines TRBV6-1 with TRBJ2-2; 7 bases line up with TRBD1. Trimming removed 4 bases from V and 2 bases from J; junction bases left unmatched: 13. Looked up from germline, CDR1 is MNHNS and CDR2 is SASEGT. This CDR3 comprises 18 residues. For the CDR3, the DNA is TGTGCCAGCAGTGTGAGTCTGGCGAGACAGGGCAACACCGGGGAGCTGTTTTTT. Its protein is CASSVSLARQGNTGELFF.

The gene calls are TRBV6-5 and TRBJ2-5, with 8 bases matching TRBD1. The J call may be in error: the DNA end matches TRBJ2-7 better. Germline CDR1 and CDR2: MNHEY and SVGAGI. This CDR3 has 15 amino acids. The CDR3 nucleotides read TGTGCCAGCAGTGGCGACAGGGGCGGAACCTACGAGCAGTACTTC. Translation gives CASSGDRGGTYEQYF.

The V call is TRBV5-1, the J call TRBJ1-2, with D hard to call. With 0 bases removed from V and 0 bases from J, the gap between germline ends came to 12 bases. The germline gives CDR1 SGHRS, CDR2 YFSETQ. The CDR3 has 16 residues. This chain's CDR3 is CASSLGSGRANYGYTF. In DNA, the CDR3 is TGCGCCAGCAGCTTGGGGTCGGGGAGAGCTAACTATGGCTACACCTTC.

The genes are TRBV2 and TRBJ1-2; D is unclear. CDR1 SNHLY and CDR2 FYNNEI come from the germline V gene. With 3 bases removed from V and 0 bases from J, the gap between germline ends came to 11 bases. The CDR3 runs to 15 residues. CDR3 residues: CASSERTGANYGYTF. CDR3 bases: TGTGCCAGCAGTGAGAGGACCGGAGCTAACTATGGCTACACCTTC.

The chain has TRBV5-4 and TRBJ2-3; D uncertain. The CDR3 runs 13 residues. Trimming shortened V by 5 bases and J by 0 bases, and 7 bases separated the two germline ends. The germline V gene encodes CDR1 SGHNT and CDR2 YYREEE (reference sequence). Here the CDR3 reads CASRNLSTDTQYF. The CDR3 bases are TGTGCCAGCAGAAACCTGAGCACAGATACGCAGTATTTT.

This sequence joins TRBV10-2 and TRBJ2-3; no firm D call. In germline, CDR1 is WSHSY, CDR2 SAAADI. V gave up 3 bases and J gave up 9 bases, with 7 bases separating them. There are 11 residues in the CDR3. CDR3 residues: CASSERATQYF. CDR3 DNA: TGCGCCAGCAGTGAACGAGCCACGCAGTATTTT.

The gene calls are TRBV25-1 and TRBJ2-1; no reliable D call. The ends were cut back, 3 bases at V and 6 bases at J, with 9 bases in the middle. The germline V gene encodes CDR1 MGHDK and CDR2 SYGVNS. CDR3 length: 13 residues. CDR3 in amino acids: CASSDEKRNEQFF. The CDR3 coding sequence is TGTGCCAGCAGTGATGAAAAGCGCAATGAGCAGTTCTTC.

This clone was recorded only once. The chain uses TRBV12-5 and TRBJ2-7; 8 bases map to TRBD1. The CDR3 length is 13 residues. The V and J ends lost 1 base and 5 bases, in that order; junction bases with no gene match: 1. Looked up from germline, CDR1 is LGHNT and CDR2 is FRNRAP. DNA for the CDR3: TGTGCTAGTGGTTTGGGGACAGGGAACGAGCAGTACTTC. It translates to CASGLGTGNEQYF.

The chain recombines TRBV28 with TRBJ2-7, with D perhaps assigned TRBD1 or TRBD2 (5 bases each). The CDR3 extends over 15 amino acids. V lost 4 bases to trimming and J lost 0 bases, with 13 bases between them. Germline CDR1 is MDHEN and CDR2 is SYDVKM. The CDR3 sequence is CASSSRGISSYEQYF. The CDR3 DNA sequence: TGTGCCAGCAGTTCGAGGGGAATTAGCTCCTACGAGCAGTACTTC.